This entry is about one T cell receptor (beta chain). Its antigen is not identified. The sample is drawn from a study of post-analysis software for immune sequencing data. Study-wide results and caveats: There were five TRBV segments more frequent in patients than controls, and TRBV5-6, TRBV5-1 and TRBV20-1 were among them.

This CDR3 contains 14 residues. The V gene's germline CDR1 is SGHTA and CDR2 FQGNSA. Unique-molecular-identifier-tagged TCR beta cDNA libraries were used. Each CDR3 protein gets one entry after TCRdb re-called the PCR reads with MiXCR. The sample contains about 620,000 distinct CDR3 sequences, roughly 40% of which appear only once. The sequencing sample was made of blood. This receptor was obtained from a girl aged 10-17 years with multiple sclerosis. V and J are TRBV7-2 and TRBJ2-5; 7 bases are shared with TRBD1. The DNA end lines up better with TRBJ2-7; the J call may be wrong. In nucleotides, the CDR3 is TGTGCCAGCAGCCCGGGGACAGTGACCTACGAGCAGTACTTC. It yields the protein CASSPGTVTYEQYF.